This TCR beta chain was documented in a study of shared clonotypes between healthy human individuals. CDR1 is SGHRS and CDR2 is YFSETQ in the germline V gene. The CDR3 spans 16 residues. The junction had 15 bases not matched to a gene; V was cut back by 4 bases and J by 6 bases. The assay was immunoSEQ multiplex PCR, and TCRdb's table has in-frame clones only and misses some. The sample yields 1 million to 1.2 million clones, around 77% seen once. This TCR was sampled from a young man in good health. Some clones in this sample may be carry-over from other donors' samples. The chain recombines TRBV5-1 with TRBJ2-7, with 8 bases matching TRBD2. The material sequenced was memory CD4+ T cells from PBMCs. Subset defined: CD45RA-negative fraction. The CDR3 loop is CASSPQGGGLVSEQYF. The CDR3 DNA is TGCGCCAGCAGCCCCCAGGGAGGGGGACTAGTTAGCGAGCAGTACTTC.